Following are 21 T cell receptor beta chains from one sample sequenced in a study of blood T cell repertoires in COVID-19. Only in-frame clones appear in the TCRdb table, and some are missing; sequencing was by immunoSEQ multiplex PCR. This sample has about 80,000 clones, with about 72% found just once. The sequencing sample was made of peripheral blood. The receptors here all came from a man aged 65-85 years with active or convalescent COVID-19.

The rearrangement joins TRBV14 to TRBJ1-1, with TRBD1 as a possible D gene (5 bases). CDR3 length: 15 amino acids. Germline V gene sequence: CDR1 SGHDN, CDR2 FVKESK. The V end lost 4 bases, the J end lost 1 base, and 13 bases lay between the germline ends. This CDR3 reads CASSRVGAANTEAFF. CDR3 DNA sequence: TGTGCCAGCAGCCGCGTAGGGGCGGCGAACACTGAAGCTTTCTTT.

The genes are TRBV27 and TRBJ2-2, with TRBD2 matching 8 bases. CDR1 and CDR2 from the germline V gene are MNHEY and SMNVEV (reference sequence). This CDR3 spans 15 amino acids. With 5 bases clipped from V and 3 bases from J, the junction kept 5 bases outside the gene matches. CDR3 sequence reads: CASSRLAGYTGELFF. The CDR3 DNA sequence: TGTGCCAGCAGTAGGTTAGCGGGGTACACCGGGGAGCTGTTTTTT.

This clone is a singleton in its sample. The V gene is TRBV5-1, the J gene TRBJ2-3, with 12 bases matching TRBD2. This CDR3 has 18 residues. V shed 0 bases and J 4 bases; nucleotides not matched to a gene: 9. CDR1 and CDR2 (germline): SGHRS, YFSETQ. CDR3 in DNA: TGCGCCAGCAGCTTGGGGACTAGCGGGGCCCACGTGGCAGATACGCAGTATTTT. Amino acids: CASSLGTSGAHVADTQYF.

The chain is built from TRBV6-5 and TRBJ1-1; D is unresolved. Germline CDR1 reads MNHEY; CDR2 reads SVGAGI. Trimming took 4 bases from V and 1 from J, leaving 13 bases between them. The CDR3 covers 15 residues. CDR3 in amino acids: CASSSELEGNTEAFF. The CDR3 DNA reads TGTGCCAGCAGTTCCGAGCTGGAGGGGAACACTGAAGCTTTCTTT.

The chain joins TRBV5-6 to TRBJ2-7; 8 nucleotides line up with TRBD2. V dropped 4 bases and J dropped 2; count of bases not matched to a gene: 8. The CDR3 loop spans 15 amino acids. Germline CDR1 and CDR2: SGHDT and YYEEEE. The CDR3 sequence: CASSDRGAGAYEQYF. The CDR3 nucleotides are TGTGCCAGCAGCGACCGCGGAGCGGGGGCCTACGAGCAGTACTTC.

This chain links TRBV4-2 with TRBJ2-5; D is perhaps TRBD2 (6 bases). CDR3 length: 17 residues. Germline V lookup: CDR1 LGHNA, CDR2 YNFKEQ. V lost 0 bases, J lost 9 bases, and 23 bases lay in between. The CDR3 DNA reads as TGTGCCAGCAGCCAAGATCCCGGAGCGGGCTCCACCGGGGCCCAGTACTTC. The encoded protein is CASSQDPGAGSTGAQYF.

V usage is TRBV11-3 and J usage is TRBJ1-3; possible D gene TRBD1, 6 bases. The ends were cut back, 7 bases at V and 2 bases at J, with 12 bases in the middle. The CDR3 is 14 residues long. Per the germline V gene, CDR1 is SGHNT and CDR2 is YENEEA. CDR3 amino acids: CASTLQGTGNTIYF. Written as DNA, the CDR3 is TGTGCCAGCACCCTTCAGGGGACTGGAAACACCATATATTTT.

Here the CDR3 DNA reads TGTGCCAGCAGCTCCGGGACTCTCCTAGGTTGGCCAGATACGCAGTATTTT. Translated, it gives CASSSGTLLGWPDTQYF. J is TRBJ2-3 and V is TRBV11-2; D possibly corresponds to TRBD2 (6 bases). The germline V gene encodes CDR1 SGHAT and CDR2 FQNNGV. The V end lost 4 bases, the J end lost 4 bases, and 21 bases lay between the germline ends. The CDR3 length is 17 residues.

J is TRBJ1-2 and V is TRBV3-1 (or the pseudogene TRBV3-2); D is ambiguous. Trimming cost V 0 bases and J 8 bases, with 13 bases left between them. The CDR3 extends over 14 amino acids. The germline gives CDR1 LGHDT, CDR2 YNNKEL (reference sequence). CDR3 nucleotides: TGTGCCAGCAGCCAAGATTTGAATAGTCGGGGCTACACCTTC. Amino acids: CASSQDLNSRGYTF.

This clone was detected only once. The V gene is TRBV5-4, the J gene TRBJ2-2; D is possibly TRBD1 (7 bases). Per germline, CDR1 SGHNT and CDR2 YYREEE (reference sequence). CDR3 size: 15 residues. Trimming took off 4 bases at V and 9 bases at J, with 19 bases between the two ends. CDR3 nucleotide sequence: TGTGCCAGCAGCCGAGACAGGGAGGATGGTCGGGAGCTGTTTTTT. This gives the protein CASSRDREDGRELFF. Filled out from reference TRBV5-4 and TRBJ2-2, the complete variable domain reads ETGVTQSPTHLIKTRGQQVTLRCSSQSGHNTVSWYQQALGQGPQFIFQYYREEENGRGNFPPRFSGLQFPNYSSELNVNALELDDSALYLCASSRDREDGRELFFGEGSRLTVL.

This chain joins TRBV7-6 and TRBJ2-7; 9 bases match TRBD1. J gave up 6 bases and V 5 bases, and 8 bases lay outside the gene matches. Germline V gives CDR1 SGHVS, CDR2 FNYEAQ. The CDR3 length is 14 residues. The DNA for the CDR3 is TGTGCCAGCAGCAAAAAGGGACAGGGAGGCGAGCAGTACTTC. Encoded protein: CASSKKGQGGEQYF.

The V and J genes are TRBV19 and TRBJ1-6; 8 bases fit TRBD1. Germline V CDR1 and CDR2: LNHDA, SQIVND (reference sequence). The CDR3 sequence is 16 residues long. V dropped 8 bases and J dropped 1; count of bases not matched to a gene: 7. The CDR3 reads CASSVQGASYNSPLHF. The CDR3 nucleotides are TGTGCCAGTTCTGTCCAGGGGGCTTCCTATAATTCACCCCTCCACTTT.

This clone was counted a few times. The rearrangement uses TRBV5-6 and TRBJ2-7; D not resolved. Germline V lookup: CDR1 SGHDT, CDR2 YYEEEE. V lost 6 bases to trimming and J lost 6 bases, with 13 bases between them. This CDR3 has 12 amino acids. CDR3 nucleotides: TGTGCCAGCACCATAAGTAGTCGCGAGCAGTACTTC. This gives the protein CASTISSREQYF.

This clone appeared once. DNA for the CDR3: TGCAGTGGGCGACAGGGGAGGGGAGCTTTCTTT. Protein sequence: CSGRQGRGAFF. This rearrangement joins TRBV20-1 to TRBJ1-1; TRBD1 aligns across 8 bases. J was trimmed by 10 bases and V by 7 bases; bases with no gene match: 8. The V gene's germline CDR1 is DFQATT and CDR2 SNEGSKA (reference sequence). The CDR3 loop spans 11 amino acids.

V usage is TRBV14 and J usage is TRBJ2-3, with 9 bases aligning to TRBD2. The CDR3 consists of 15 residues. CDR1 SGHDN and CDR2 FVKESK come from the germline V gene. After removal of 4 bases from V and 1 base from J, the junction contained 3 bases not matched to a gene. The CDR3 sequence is CASSRRLAGTDTQYF. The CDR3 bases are TGTGCCAGCAGCCGACGACTAGCGGGCACAGATACGCAGTATTTT.

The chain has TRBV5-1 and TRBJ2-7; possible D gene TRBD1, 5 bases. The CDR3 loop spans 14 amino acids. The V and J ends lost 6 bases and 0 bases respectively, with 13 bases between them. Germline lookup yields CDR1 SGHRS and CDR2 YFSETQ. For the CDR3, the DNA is TGCGCCAGCAAGGAGACAGTCAGCTCCTACGAGCAGTACTTC. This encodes CASKETVSSYEQYF. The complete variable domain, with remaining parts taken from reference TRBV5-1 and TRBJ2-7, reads KAGVTQTPRYLIKTRGQQVTLSCSPISGHRSVSWYQQTPGQGLQFLFEYFSETQRNKGNFPGRFSGRQFSNSRSEMNVSTLELGDSALYLCASKETVSSYEQYFGPGTRLTVT.

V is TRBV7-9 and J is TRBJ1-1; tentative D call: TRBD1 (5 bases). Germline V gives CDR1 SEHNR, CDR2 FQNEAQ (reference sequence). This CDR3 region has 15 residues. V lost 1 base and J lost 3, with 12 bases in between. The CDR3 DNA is TGTGCCAGCAGCTTAGGGTGGGGGGACGACACTGAAGCTTTCTTT. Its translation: CASSLGWGDDTEAFF.

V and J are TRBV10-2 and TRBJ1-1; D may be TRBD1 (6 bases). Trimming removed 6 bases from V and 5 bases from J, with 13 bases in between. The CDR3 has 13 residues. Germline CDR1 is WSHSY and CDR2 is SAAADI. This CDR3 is CASRGAQGTEAFF. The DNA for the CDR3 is TGCGCCAGCAGGGGGGCCCAGGGGACTGAAGCTTTCTTT.

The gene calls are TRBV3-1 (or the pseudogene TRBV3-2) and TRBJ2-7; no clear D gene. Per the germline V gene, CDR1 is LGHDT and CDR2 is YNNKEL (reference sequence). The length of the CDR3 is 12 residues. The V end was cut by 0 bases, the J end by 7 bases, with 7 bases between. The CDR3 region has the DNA TGTGCCAGCAGCCAAGATTACTTAGAGCAGTACTTC. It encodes CASSQDYLEQYF.

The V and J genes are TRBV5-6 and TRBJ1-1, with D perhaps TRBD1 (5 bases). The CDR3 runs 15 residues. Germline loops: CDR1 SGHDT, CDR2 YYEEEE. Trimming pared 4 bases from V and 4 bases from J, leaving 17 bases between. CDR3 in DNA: TGTGCCAGCAGCCGACCGGGACTAGAGGGCACTGAAGCTTTCTTT. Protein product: CASSRPGLEGTEAFF.

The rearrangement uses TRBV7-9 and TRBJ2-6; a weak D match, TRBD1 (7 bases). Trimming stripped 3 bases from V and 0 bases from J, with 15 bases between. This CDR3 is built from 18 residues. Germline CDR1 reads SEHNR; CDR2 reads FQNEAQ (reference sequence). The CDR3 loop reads CASSFQGGTLSGANVLTF. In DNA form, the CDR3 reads TGTGCCAGCAGCTTCCAGGGGGGAACACTCTCTGGGGCCAACGTCCTGACTTTC.